This T cell receptor (beta chain) derives from a study of T-cell reconstitution after alpha-beta-depleted transplantation in children. The CDR3 totals 14 residues. Germline values: CDR1 SGHRS, CDR2 YFSETQ. Trimming cost V 3 bases and J 5 bases, with 14 bases left between them. Preparing the TCRbeta library involved the use of unique molecular identifiers. TCRdb re-derived calls from the PCR reads in MiXCR, one entry per CDR3 protein. The data show roughly 300,000 distinct CDR3 sequences, with approximately 10% seen just once and about a quarter held by the top ten. In this sample, this clonotype turned up many times.

The chain links TRBV5-1 to TRBJ1-1, with D unclear. This TCR derives from a male patient aged 2 to 10 who had a stem cell transplant for chronic granulomatous disease, so the T cells may come from the graft donor. Sequencing used peripheral blood, obtained 180 days after TCRalphabeta/CD19-depleted stem cell transplant. This CDR3 reads CASSWTPGFTEAFF. The DNA of the CDR3 is TGCGCCAGCAGCTGGACCCCGGGTTTTACTGAAGCTTTCTTT.